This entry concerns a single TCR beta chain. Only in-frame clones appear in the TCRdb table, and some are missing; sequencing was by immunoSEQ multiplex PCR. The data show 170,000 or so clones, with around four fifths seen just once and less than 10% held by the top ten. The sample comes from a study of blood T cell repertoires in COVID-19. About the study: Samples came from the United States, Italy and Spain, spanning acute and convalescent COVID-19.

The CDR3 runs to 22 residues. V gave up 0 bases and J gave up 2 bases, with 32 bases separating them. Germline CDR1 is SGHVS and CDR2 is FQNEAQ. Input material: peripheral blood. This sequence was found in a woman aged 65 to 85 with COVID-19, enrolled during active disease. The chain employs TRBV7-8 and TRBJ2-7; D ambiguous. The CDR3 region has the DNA TGTGCCAGCAGCTTAGCGCCTCCTGGTCGTTCGGTACCTCCTATATCTACCTACGAGCAGTACTTC. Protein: CASSLAPPGRSVPPISTYEQYF.